The sequence of this T cell receptor beta chain was determined in a study of cytotoxic CD8 clonotypes in ibrutinib-treated CLL. Sequenced by immunoSEQ multiplex PCR; TCRdb stores in-frame clones only, minus some. Of some 92,000 clones in the sample, 77% were seen once. Germline lookup yields CDR1 MDHEN and CDR2 SYDVKM. Between the trimmed V and J ends, which lost 6 bases and 8 bases, there was a span of 25 bases. The CDR3 is 16 amino acids. The chain links TRBV28 to TRBJ1-2; maybe TRBD1 (5 bases). The clonotype was recovered from a human donor with chronic lymphocytic leukemia. Here the sequenced sample was PBMCs, taken after 24 months of ibrutinib treatment. CDR3: CASSPHPSRAQSGYTF. In nucleotides, the CDR3 is TGTGCCAGCAGCCCTCACCCTTCCAGGGCTCAGTCGGGCTACACCTTC.